This T cell receptor (beta chain) originates from a study of blood T cell repertoires in COVID-19. This CDR3 is 15 amino acids long. Germline loops: CDR1 SGHNT, CDR2 YENEEA. V trimming: 3 bases; J trimming: 9 bases; junction bases outside the gene matches: 9. The table came from immunoSEQ multiplex PCR; TCRdb's copy has only in-frame clones and leaves some out. Among approximately 390,000 clones, almost 90% were seen once, and the ten largest hold about 6.5%. The gene calls are TRBV11-3 and TRBJ2-1, with 9 nucleotides matching TRBD2. Material: peripheral blood. The sequence was obtained from a man in his late teens or twenties with active or convalescent COVID-19. The CDR3 spells CASSFLSGSLGEQFF. Here the CDR3 DNA reads TGTGCCAGCAGCTTCCTTAGCGGGAGTCTGGGTGAGCAGTTCTTC.